The rows below give T cell receptor beta chains drawn from one sample of a study of beta chain features in type 1 diabetes. The assay was immunoSEQ multiplex PCR, and TCRdb's table has in-frame clones only and misses some. The table records some 330,000 clones, around an eighth of them present only once. The sequencing input was naive CD4+ T cells from blood. The receptors here all came from a woman between 18 and 29 years old with type 1 diabetes. Both conserved end residues are part of each CDR3. Each record gives: clone size, J gene, V gene, D gene, CDR3 protein, CDR3 DNA. A D gene is named only where the DNA matches it firmly. Size tells how often a clone was seen (once, few, many) or the class of an expanded clone, and some rows leave it out.

few TRBJ2-5 TRBV27 - CASSLRRVGLETQYF TGTGCCAGCAGTTTACGGAGGGTTGGGTTGGAGACCCAGTACTTC
few TRBJ1-1 TRBV5-1 TRBD1 CASSFGQANTEAFF TGCGCCAGCAGCTTTGGACAGGCGAACACTGAAGCTTTCTTT
- TRBJ1-1 TRBV18 - CASSPRGRGGGTEAFF TGTGCCAGCTCACCTAGAGGGCGTGGGGGAGGCACTGAAGCTTTCTTT
few TRBJ2-7 TRBV9 TRBD1 CASSAYRDRPYEQYF TGTGCCAGCAGCGCCTACCGGGACAGGCCTTACGAGCAGTACTTC
few TRBJ2-7 TRBV11-2 - CASSLVARRGEQYF TGTGCCAGCAGCTTAGTGGCTAGGCGAGGTGAGCAGTACTTC
few TRBJ1-1 TRBV9 TRBD1 CASSEETGTGGAFF TGTGCCAGCAGCGAGGAGACCGGGACAGGAGGAGCTTTCTTT
- TRBJ2-1 TRBV30 TRBD2 CAWNGRDYYNEQFF TGTGCCTGGAACGGTCGGGACTACTACAATGAGCAGTTCTTC
few TRBJ2-6 TRBV28 - CATTPLPDLTIGGANVLTF TGTGCCACCACACCTTTGCCTGATCTTACTATAGGTGGGGCCAACGTCCTGACTTTC
- TRBJ2-1 TRBV4-1 TRBD2 CASSQGLIPTSGSRNEQFF TGCGCCAGCAGCCAAGGCCTCATTCCGACTAGCGGGAGTAGGAATGAGCAGTTCTTC
few TRBJ2-5 TRBV11-1 TRBD1 CASSHRDRALETQYF TGTGCCAGCAGTCACCGGGACAGGGCATTGGAGACCCAGTACTTC
- TRBJ2-5 TRBV2 - CASSDMGGWETQYF TGTGCCAGCAGTGATATGGGGGGTTGGGAGACCCAGTACTTC
- TRBJ1-5 TRBV7-9 TRBD1 CASSWTGGDQPQHF TGTGCCAGCAGCTGGACAGGGGGCGATCAGCCCCAGCATTTT